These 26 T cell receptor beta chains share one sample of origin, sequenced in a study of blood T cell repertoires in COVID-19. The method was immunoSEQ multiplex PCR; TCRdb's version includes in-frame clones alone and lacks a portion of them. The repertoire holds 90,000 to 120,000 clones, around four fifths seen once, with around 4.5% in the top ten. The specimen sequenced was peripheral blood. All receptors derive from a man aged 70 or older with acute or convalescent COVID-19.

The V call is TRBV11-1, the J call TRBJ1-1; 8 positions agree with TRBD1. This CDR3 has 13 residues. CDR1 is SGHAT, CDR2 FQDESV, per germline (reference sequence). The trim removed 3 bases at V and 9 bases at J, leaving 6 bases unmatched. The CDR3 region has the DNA TGTGCCAGCAGCTTTGGGGCAGGGGGCCAAGCTTTCTTT. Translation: CASSFGAGGQAFF.

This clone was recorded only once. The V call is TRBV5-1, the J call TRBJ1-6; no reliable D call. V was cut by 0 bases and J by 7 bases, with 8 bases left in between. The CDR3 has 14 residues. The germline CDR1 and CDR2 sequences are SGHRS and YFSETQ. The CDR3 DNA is TGCGCCAGCAGCTTGGCGACAACAAATTCACCCCTCCACTTT. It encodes CASSLATTNSPLHF.

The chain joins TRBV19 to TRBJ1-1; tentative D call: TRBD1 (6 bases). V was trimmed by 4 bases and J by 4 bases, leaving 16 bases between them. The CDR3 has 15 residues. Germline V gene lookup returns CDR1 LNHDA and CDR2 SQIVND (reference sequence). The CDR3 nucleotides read TGTGCCAGTAGTAACCCCGCAGGGGCCCTCACTGAAGCTTTCTTT. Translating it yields CASSNPAGALTEAFF.

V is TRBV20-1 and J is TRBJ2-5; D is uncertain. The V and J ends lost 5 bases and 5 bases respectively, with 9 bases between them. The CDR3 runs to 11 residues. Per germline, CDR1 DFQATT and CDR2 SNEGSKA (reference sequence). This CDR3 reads CSARIGETQYF. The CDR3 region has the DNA TGCAGTGCTCGAATCGGGGAGACCCAGTACTTC.

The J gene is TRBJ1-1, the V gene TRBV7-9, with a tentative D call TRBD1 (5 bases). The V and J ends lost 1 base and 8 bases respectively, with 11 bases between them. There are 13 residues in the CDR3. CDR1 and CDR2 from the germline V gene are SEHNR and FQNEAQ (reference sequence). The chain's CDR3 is CASSLEGPREAFF. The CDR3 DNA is TGTGCCAGCAGCTTAGAGGGGCCCAGGGAAGCTTTCTTT.

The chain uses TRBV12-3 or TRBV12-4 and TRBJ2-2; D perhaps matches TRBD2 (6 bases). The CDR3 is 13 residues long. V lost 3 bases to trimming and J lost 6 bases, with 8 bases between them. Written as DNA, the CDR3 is TGTGCCAGCAGTTTGTGGGACTCCGGGGAGCTGTTTTTT. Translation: CASSLWDSGELFF.

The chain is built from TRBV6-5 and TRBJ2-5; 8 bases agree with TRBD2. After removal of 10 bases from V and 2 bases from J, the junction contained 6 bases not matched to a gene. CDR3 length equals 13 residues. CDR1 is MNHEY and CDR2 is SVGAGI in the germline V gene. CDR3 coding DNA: TGTGCCATCTCGGGGGGGTCGCAAGAGACCCAGTACTTC. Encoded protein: CAISGGSQETQYF.

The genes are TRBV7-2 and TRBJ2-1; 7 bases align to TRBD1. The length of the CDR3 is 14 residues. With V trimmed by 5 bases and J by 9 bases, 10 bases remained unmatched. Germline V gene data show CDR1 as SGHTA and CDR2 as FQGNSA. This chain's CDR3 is CASSARQGSLEQFF. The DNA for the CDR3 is TGTGCCAGCAGCGCCCGACAGGGTTCACTTGAGCAGTTCTTC.

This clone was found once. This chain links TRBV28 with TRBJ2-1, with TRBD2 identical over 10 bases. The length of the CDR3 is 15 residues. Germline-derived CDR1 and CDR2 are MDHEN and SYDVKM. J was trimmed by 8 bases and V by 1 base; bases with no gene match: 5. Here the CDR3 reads CASSLFSGGTDEQFF. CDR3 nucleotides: TGTGCCAGCAGTTTATTTAGCGGGGGGACGGATGAGCAGTTCTTC.

CDR3 loop: CASSRQGGGNTIYF. Written as DNA, the CDR3 is TGTGCCAGCAGTCGTCAGGGCGGCGGAAACACCATATATTTT. The gene calls are TRBV6-2 or TRBV6-3 and TRBJ1-3; D perhaps matches TRBD1 (5 bases). Germline assignment: CDR1 MNHEY and CDR2 SVGEGT. V was shortened by 5 bases and J by 4 bases, with 12 bases between the two germline ends. This CDR3 region has 14 residues.

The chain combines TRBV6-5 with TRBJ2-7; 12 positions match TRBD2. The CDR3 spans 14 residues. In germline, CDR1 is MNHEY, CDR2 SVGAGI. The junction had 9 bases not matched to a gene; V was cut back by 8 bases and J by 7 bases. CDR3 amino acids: CASRRTSGVGEQYF. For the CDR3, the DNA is TGTGCCAGCCGAAGGACTAGCGGGGTAGGAGAGCAGTACTTC.

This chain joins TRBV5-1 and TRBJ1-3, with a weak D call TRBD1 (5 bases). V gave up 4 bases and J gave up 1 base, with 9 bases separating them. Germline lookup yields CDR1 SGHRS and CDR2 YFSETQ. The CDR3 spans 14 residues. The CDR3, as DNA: TGCGCCAGCAGCCTGACAGATTCTGGAAACACCATATATTTT. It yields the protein CASSLTDSGNTIYF.

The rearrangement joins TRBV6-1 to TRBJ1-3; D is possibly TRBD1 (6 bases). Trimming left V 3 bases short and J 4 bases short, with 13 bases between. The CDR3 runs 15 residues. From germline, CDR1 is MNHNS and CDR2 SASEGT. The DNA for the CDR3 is TGTGCCAGCAGTGATGGGCCGGGGGGCGGAAACACCATATATTTT. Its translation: CASSDGPGGGNTIYF.

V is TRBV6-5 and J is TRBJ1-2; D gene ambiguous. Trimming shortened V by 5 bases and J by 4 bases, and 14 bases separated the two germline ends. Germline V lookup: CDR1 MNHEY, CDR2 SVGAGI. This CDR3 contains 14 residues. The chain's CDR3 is CASSPGDFFYGYTF. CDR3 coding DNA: TGTGCCAGCAGTCCGGGAGACTTTTTCTATGGCTACACCTTC.

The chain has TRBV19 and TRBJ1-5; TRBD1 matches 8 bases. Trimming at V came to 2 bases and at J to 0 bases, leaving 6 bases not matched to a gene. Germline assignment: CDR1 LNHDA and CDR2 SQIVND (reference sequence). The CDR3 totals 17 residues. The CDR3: CASSITGGANSNQPQHF. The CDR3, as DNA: TGTGCCAGTAGTATAACAGGGGGAGCAAATAGCAATCAGCCCCAGCATTTT.

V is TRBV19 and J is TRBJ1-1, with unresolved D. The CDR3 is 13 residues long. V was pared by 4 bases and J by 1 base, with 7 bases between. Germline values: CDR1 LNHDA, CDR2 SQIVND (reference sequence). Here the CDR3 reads CASSSQWNTEAFF. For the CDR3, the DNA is TGTGCCAGTAGTAGCCAGTGGAACACTGAAGCTTTCTTT.

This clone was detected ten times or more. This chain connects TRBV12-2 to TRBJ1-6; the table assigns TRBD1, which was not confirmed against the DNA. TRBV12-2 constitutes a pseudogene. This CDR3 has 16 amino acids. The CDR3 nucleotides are TGTGCAAGTCGCTTAGCCCTTACGCAGTTGGATTCACCCCTCCACTTT. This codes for CASRLALTQLDSPLHF.

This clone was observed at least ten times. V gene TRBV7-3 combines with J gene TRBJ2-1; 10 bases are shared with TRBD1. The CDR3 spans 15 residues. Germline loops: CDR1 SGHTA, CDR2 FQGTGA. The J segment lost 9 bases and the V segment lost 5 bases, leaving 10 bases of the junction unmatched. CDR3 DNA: TGTGCCAGCAGCCTGACAGGGGGCTATAAACGTGAGCAGTTCTTC. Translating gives CASSLTGGYKREQFF.

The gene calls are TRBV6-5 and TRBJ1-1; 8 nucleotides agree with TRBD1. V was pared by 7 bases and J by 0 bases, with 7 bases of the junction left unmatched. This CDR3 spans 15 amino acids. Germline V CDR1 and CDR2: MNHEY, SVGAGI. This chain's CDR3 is CASTPDRAMNTEAFF. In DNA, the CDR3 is TGTGCCAGCACCCCGGACAGGGCAATGAACACTGAAGCTTTCTTT.

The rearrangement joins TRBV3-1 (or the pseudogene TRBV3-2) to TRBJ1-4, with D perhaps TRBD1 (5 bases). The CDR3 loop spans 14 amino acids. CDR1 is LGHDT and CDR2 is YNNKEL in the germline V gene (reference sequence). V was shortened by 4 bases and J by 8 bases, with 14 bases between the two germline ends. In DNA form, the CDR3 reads TGTGCCAGCAGCCCCCCTTTGGGGCGAGAAAAACTGTTTTTT. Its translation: CASSPPLGREKLFF.

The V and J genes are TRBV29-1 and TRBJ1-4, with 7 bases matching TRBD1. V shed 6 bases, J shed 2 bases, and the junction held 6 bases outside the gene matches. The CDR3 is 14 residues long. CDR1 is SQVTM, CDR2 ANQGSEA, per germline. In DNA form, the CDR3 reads TGCAGCGTCTGGACAGGAGGGACTAATGAAAAACTGTTTTTT. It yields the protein CSVWTGGTNEKLFF.

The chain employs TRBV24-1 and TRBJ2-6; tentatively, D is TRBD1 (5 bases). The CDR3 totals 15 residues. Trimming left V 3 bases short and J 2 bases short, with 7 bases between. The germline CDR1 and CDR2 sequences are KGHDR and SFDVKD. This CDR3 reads CATSDPRAGANVLTF. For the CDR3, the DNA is TGTGCCACCAGTGATCCCAGGGCTGGGGCCAACGTCCTGACTTTC.

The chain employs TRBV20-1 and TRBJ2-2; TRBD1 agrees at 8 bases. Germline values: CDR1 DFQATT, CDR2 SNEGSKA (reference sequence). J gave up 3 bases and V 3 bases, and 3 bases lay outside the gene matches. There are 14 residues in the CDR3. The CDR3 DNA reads TGCAGTGCTAGTTTACAGGGGGACACCGGGGAGCTGTTTTTT. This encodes CSASLQGDTGELFF.

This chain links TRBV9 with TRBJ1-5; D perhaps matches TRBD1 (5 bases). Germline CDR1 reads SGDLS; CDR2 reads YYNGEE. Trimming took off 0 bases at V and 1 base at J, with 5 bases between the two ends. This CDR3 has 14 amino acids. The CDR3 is CASSVAGSNQPQHF. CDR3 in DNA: TGTGCCAGCAGCGTAGCAGGGAGCAATCAGCCCCAGCATTTT. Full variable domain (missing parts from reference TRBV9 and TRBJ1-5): DSGVTQTPKHLITATGQRVTLRCSPRSGDLSVYWYQQSLDQGLQFLIQYYNGEERAKGNILERFSAQQFPDLHSELNLSSLELGDSALYFCASSVAGSNQPQHFGDGTRLSIL.

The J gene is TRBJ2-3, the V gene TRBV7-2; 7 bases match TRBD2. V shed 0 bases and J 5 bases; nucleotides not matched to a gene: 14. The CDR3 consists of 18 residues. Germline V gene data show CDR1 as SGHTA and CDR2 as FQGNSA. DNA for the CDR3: TGTGCCAGCAGCTTAGCGCTTTGGAGCGGGGCAATAATAGATACGCAGTATTTT. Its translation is CASSLALWSGAIIDTQYF.

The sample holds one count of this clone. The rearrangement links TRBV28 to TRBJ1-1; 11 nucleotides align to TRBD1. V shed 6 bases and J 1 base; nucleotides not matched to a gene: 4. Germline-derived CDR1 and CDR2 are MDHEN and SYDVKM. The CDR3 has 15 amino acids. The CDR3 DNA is TGTGCCAGCAGCGGGACAGGGGGAGAGAACACTGAAGCTTTCTTT. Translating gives CASSGTGGENTEAFF.